Each of the 9 T cell receptor beta chains below was sequenced from the same sample in a study of OX40 agonist ivuxolimab in advanced cancers. Some clones are missing from TCRdb's copy, which holds only in-frame ones; the method was immunoSEQ multiplex PCR. The sample records some 97,000 clones, about nine tenths being singletons. The input for sequencing was CD4+ or CD8+ T cells sorted from blood, taken in a trial of the OX40 agonist ivuxolimab. Receptor source: an adult with an advanced solid tumor such as melanoma, head and neck, liver or kidney cancer.

This sequence joins TRBV11-2 and TRBJ2-2, with D perhaps given as TRBD1 or TRBD2 (5 bases each). V was pared by 1 base and J by 7 bases, with 13 bases between. This CDR3 is 15 amino acids long. Germline V gene lookup returns CDR1 SGHAT and CDR2 FQNNGV. The CDR3 DNA is TGTGCCAGCAGCTTAGCCTTTTCGGGGCTCGGGGAGCTGTTTTTT. Protein: CASSLAFSGLGELFF. Full variable domain (remainder filled in from reference TRBV11-2 and TRBJ2-2): EAGVAQSPRYKIIEKRQSVAFWCNPISGHATLYWYQQILGQGPKLLIQFQNNGVVDDSQLPKDRFSAERLKGVDSTLKIQPAKLEDSAVYLCASSLAFSGLGELFFGEGSRLTVL.

V is TRBV10-3 and J is TRBJ2-7; 11 bases are shared with TRBD2. From germline, CDR1 is ENHRY and CDR2 SYGVKD. This CDR3 contains 13 residues. Trimming removed 10 bases from V and 0 bases from J; junction bases left unmatched: 2. CDR3 coding DNA: TGTGCCACAGGGACTAGCGGCTCCTACGAGCAGTACTTC. Translating it yields CATGTSGSYEQYF.

The J gene is TRBJ2-2, the V gene TRBV5-1; possibly TRBD2 for D (5 bases). With 5 bases removed from V and 5 bases from J, the gap between germline ends came to 13 bases. This CDR3 is built from 14 residues. Germline V gene data show CDR1 as SGHRS and CDR2 as YFSETQ. For the CDR3, the DNA is TGCGCCAGCAGGGGAGACACGTTTACCGGGGAGCTGTTTTTT. Translated: CASRGDTFTGELFF.

The V gene is TRBV6-6, the J gene TRBJ1-1; D might be TRBD1 (5 bases). The CDR3 spans 13 residues. The germline V gene has CDR1 MNHNY and CDR2 SVGAGI (reference sequence). Trimming took 5 bases from V and 6 from J, leaving 13 bases between them. CDR3 loop: CASSLKGVSEAFF. The CDR3 nucleotides are TGTGCCAGCAGTCTTAAAGGGGTTTCTGAAGCTTTCTTT.

The V call is TRBV27, the J call TRBJ2-7; D not certain. CDR3 size: 13 residues. V dropped 2 bases and J dropped 3 bases, with 8 bases sitting between them. CDR1 MNHEY and CDR2 SMNVEV come from the germline V gene (reference sequence). The CDR3 loop reads CASSLKWGYEQYF. The CDR3 DNA sequence: TGTGCCAGCAGTTTAAAGTGGGGCTACGAGCAGTACTTC.

This chain links TRBV4-2 with TRBJ1-1, with D possibly matching TRBD1 (6 bases). CDR1 is LGHNA and CDR2 is YNFKEQ in the germline V gene. CDR3 size: 14 residues. V was pared by 0 bases and J by 5 bases, with 10 bases between. The CDR3 spells CASSQDLRGTEAFF. The CDR3 bases are TGTGCCAGCAGCCAAGATCTGAGGGGGACTGAAGCTTTCTTT.

The CDR3 loop is CASSSSILTDNQPQHF. Here the CDR3 DNA reads TGTGCCAGCTCATCATCCATCCTTACAGACAATCAGCCCCAGCATTTT. J is TRBJ1-5 and V is TRBV18; unclear D gene. The germline gives CDR1 KGHSH, CDR2 LQKENI. Deletions cut 5 bases from V and 3 bases from J, with 17 bases between. The CDR3 is made up of 16 amino acids.

The chain joins TRBV5-1 to TRBJ2-7, with D perhaps given as TRBD1 or TRBD2 (6 bases each). The V end lost 2 bases, the J end lost 0 bases, and 12 bases lay between the germline ends. Germline CDR1 and CDR2: SGHRS and YFSETQ. This CDR3 region has 15 residues. This CDR3 reads CASSFGGLSSYEQYF. The CDR3 nucleotides are TGCGCCAGCAGCTTTGGGGGGCTGAGCTCCTACGAGCAGTACTTC.

This chain connects TRBV27 to TRBJ2-3; TRBD1 aligns across 8 bases. This CDR3 is 15 amino acids long. CDR1 is MNHEY, CDR2 SMNVEV, per germline (reference sequence). With V trimmed by 6 bases and J by 1 base, 6 bases remained unmatched. The DNA for the CDR3 is TGTGCCAGCAGCCCGAGGGGACAGGGCACAGATACGCAGTATTTT. This encodes CASSPRGQGTDTQYF.